The T cell receptor (beta chain) described here comes from a study of cytomegalovirus exposure and HLA in healthy donors. General study findings and limits: Generally TCR sequences proved uncommon, though certain public TCRs appeared in numerous donors.

As concerns this clone: Antigen: not known.

This CDR3 has 13 amino acids. Germline assignment: CDR1 SGHRS and CDR2 YFSETQ. After removal of 2 bases from V and 7 bases from J, the junction contained 3 bases not matched to a gene. There were likely unrecorded immune exposures, though donors were nominally healthy when sampled. Use of 60 Vbeta and 13 Jbeta primers characterized the PCR. Assay: immunoSEQ multiplex PCR; the TCRdb copy retains only in-frame clones and omits some. The sample spans tens of thousands of clones; the ten largest clones claim 9% to 15%. The receptor was isolated from a woman in her 30s in good health and CMV-seropositive. The specimen sequenced was PBMCs. The chain carries TRBV5-1 and TRBJ1-2; the match to TRBD1 covers 9 bases. Here the CDR3 reads CASSFGTGIGYTF. The CDR3 DNA reads as TGCGCCAGCAGCTTCGGGACAGGGATTGGCTACACCTTC. The full variable domain, its missing parts supplied by reference TRBV5-1 and TRBJ1-2, is KAGVTQTPRYLIKTRGQQVTLSCSPISGHRSVSWYQQTPGQGLQFLFEYFSETQRNKGNFPGRFSGRQFSNSRSEMNVSTLELGDSALYLCASSFGTGIGYTFGSGTRLTVV.